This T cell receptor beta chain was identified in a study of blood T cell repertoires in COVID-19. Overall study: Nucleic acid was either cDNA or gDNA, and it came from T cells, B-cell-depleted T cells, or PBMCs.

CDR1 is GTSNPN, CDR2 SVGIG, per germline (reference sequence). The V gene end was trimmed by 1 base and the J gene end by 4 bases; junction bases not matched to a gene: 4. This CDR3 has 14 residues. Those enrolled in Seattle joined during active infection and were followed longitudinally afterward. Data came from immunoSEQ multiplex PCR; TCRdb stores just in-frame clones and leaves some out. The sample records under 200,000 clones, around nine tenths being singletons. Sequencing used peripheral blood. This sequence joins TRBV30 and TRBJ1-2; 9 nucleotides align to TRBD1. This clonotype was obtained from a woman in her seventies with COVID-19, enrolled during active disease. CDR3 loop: CAWSDRGLAYGYTF. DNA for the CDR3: TGTGCCTGGAGTGACAGGGGGCTCGCCTATGGCTACACCTTC.